The subject of this entry is one T cell receptor beta chain. CDR1 is SGHAT, CDR2 FQNNGV, per germline. The CDR3 is 16 amino acids. V gave up 4 bases and J gave up 1 base, with 15 bases separating them. The record originates from a study of blood T cell repertoires in COVID-19. Study context: PBMCs, B-cell-depleted T cells, or T cells were the source of the cDNA or gDNA that made up the material.

TCRdb's copy holds only in-frame clones and misses some; the assay was immunoSEQ multiplex PCR. The sample shows about 180,000 clones, around 88% of them seen only once. The sample was peripheral blood. The J gene is TRBJ2-3, the V gene TRBV11-2; D is possibly TRBD1 (5 bases). The origin of this receptor is a woman under 40 with acute or convalescent COVID-19. For the CDR3, the DNA is TGTGCCAGCAGCTCACCAGGGCGCACGGGCACAGATACGCAGTATTTT. Translation gives CASSSPGRTGTDTQYF.